This TCR beta chain is from a study of cytomegalovirus exposure and HLA in healthy donors. The CDR3 is 13 amino acids. CDR1 and CDR2 from the germline V gene are SGHRS and YFSETQ. The ends were cut back, 4 bases at V and 2 bases at J, with 8 bases in the middle. The repertoire was sequenced with immunoSEQ multiplex PCR; TCRdb's copy has only in-frame clones and lacks some. In the table there are roughly 300,000 clones, more than 80% of which are singletons. The gene calls are TRBV5-1 and TRBJ2-3, with TRBD1 as a possible D gene (5 bases). The material sequenced was PBMCs. The clonotype comes from a woman aged 18-35 years in good health and CMV-seronegative. Written as DNA, the CDR3 is TGCGCCAGCAGCAACGGACACACAGATACGCAGTATTTT. Its protein is CASSNGHTDTQYF.